This record concerns one T cell receptor beta chain sequence. Its antigen is unidentified. This entry belongs to a study of graft-versus-host responses after intestinal transplantation. Study information: Each of the recipients got a multivisceral, liver-intestinal, or isolated intestinal transplant. For around 3 years after anti-thymocyte globulin induction, all recipients took tacrolimus and steroids.

CDR3 length equals 14 residues. The ends were cut back, 3 bases at V and 7 bases at J, with 15 bases in the middle. Germline V gene data show CDR1 as SQVTM and CDR2 as ANQGSEA. Clones were read by immunoSEQ multiplex PCR, and TCRdb kept only the in-frame ones, dropping some. The table has over 40,000 clones, roughly 91% seen once. Study-wide results and caveats: Among circulating GvH clones, peak levels were associated with early post-transplant declines in HvG clones.

This receptor was obtained from a human patient who received an intestinal transplant, so some T cells may come from the graft donor. Sequencing used PBMCs, obtained 750 to 850 days after a first intestinal transplant, on the day of a second. This sequence joins TRBV29-1 and TRBJ1-4, with a weak D call TRBD1 (5 bases). CDR3: CSVDLRGGGEKLFF. In DNA, the CDR3 is TGCAGCGTTGACCTCCGGGGCGGGGGTGAAAAACTGTTTTTT.